A selection of T cell receptor beta chains follows, all from one sample in a study of blood T cell repertoires in COVID-19. Clones were read by immunoSEQ multiplex PCR, and TCRdb kept only the in-frame ones, dropping some. The table lists fewer than 95,000 clones, 74% of them singletons. Sequencing was done on a sample of peripheral blood. These receptors all stem from an older man with COVID-19, enrolled during active disease. Each CDR3 is given with its conserved first and last residue. The order of the fields is V gene, J gene, D gene, clone size, CDR3 protein, CDR3 DNA. The D gene is left open where the match is weak. A clone size is listed for some rows: how often the clone was seen (once, few, many), or a class if it is expanded.

>TRBV9|TRBJ2-2|-|-
CASSVGSMGPGELFF
TGTGCCAGCAGCGTAGGGTCAATGGGCCCCGGGGAGCTGTTTTTT
>TRBV4-3|TRBJ2-6|-|-
CASSQEQVHGANVLTF
TGCGCCAGCAGCCAAGAACAGGTACATGGGGCCAACGTCCTGACTTTC
>TRBV7-2|TRBJ2-5|TRBD1|few
CASSSGQGSGETQYF
TGTGCCAGCAGCTCTGGACAGGGCTCAGGAGAGACCCAGTACTTC
>TRBV7-9|TRBJ1-6|-|-
CASSAGAASSYNSPLHF
TGTGCCAGCTCGGCTGGGGCGGCCAGCTCCTATAATTCACCCCTCCACTTT
>TRBV7-2|TRBJ2-7|TRBD2|few
CASSFKTSGSYEQYF
TGTGCCAGCAGCTTTAAGACTAGCGGATCCTACGAGCAGTACTTC
>TRBV29-1|TRBJ1-1|TRBD1|-
CSVAWTGEAFF
TGCAGCGTTGCATGGACAGGTGAAGCTTTCTTT
>TRBV4-2|TRBJ2-2|TRBD2|medium-sized
CASSQDLAGPTGELFF
TGTGCCAGCAGCCAAGATCTAGCGGGCCCTACCGGGGAGCTGTTTTTT
>TRBV6-5|TRBJ2-7|TRBD2|-
CASSYGAGVNEQYF
TGTGCCAGCAGTTACGGCGCGGGAGTAAACGAGCAGTACTTC
>TRBV3-1/TRBV3-2|TRBJ2-3|-|-
CASSHLGQPDTQYF
TGTGCCAGCAGCCATTTAGGACAGCCAGATACGCAGTATTTT
>TRBV10-3|TRBJ1-5|TRBD1|many
CAISEQGTNQPQHF
TGTGCCATCAGTGAACAGGGGACTAATCAGCCCCAGCATTTT
>TRBV7-2|TRBJ2-4|TRBD1|once
CASSRTGGTGINIQYF
TGTGCCAGCAGCCGGACAGGGGGAACCGGTATAAACATTCAGTACTTC
>TRBV18|TRBJ2-1|TRBD2|-
CASSPTSGDNEQFF
TGTGCCAGCTCACCGACTAGCGGGGACAATGAGCAGTTCTTC
>TRBV18|TRBJ1-6|TRBD1|few
CASSSGQGLLVGSPLHF
TGTGCCAGCTCATCGGGACAGGGCCTGCTAGTAGGGTCACCCCTCCACTTT
>TRBV10-3|TRBJ2-1|TRBD2|few
CAISEPGLAGSEQFF
TGTGCCATCAGTGAGCCGGGACTAGCGGGATCTGAGCAGTTCTTC
>TRBV6-5|TRBJ1-4|TRBD1|few
CASSYGDRVEKLFF
TGTGCCAGCAGTTACGGGGACAGGGTCGAAAAACTGTTTTTT
>TRBV5-1|TRBJ1-1|-|-
CASSLVGAGYGRDTEAFF
TGCGCCAGCAGCTTGGTGGGTGCAGGGTATGGGAGGGACACTGAAGCTTTCTTT
>TRBV5-1|TRBJ2-5|TRBD1|-
CASSLQGAETQYF
TGCGCCAGCAGCCTTCAGGGGGCGGAGACCCAGTACTTC
>TRBV30|TRBJ2-5|TRBD1|once
CAWRQGAGAQYF
TGTGCCTGGAGACAGGGGGCCGGGGCCCAGTACTTC
>TRBV3-1/TRBV3-2|TRBJ1-1|-|-
CASPQQRGSLVTEAFF
TGTGCCAGTCCCCAGCAGCGGGGTTCGCTGGTCACTGAAGCTTTCTTT
>TRBV7-2|TRBJ2-7|-|-
CASSLTFSAGTTNEQYF
TGTGCCAGCAGCTTAACGTTCTCGGCAGGGACAACCAACGAGCAGTACTTC
>TRBV6-5|TRBJ2-2|-|few
CASSNRGISGELFF
TGTGCCAGCAGTAATCGGGGGATTTCCGGGGAGCTGTTTTTT
>TRBV5-8|TRBJ1-4|TRBD1|-
CASTLTGQGETNEKLFF
TGTGCCAGCACCCTCACAGGACAGGGAGAAACTAATGAAAAACTGTTTTTT
>TRBV28|TRBJ2-2|TRBD1|-
CASSSAGTGGLGELFF
TGTGCCAGCAGTTCCGCCGGGACAGGGGGCCTCGGGGAGCTGTTTTTT
>TRBV6-6|TRBJ2-7|-|-
CASSYATPSYEQYF
TGTGCCAGCAGTTACGCGACACCCTCCTACGAGCAGTACTTC
>TRBV28|TRBJ1-2|-|-
CASSSRTAANYGYTF
TGTGCCAGCAGTTCTCGGACAGCAGCTAACTATGGCTACACCTTC
>TRBV19|TRBJ1-5|-|-
CASSTPGAGANQPQHF
TGTGCCAGTAGTACCCCCGGGGCAGGGGCCAATCAGCCCCAGCATTTT
>TRBV9|TRBJ2-2|-|-
CASSVVAGELFF
TGTGCCAGCAGCGTAGTCGCCGGGGAGCTGTTTTTT
>TRBV29-1|TRBJ2-1|-|-
CSVGGNRDEQFF
TGCAGCGTTGGAGGGAACAGGGATGAGCAGTTCTTC
>TRBV4-2|TRBJ1-6|TRBD1|-
CASSRQDRGPNSPLHF
TGTGCCAGCAGCCGACAAGACAGGGGGCCTAATTCACCCCTCCACTTT
>TRBV19|TRBJ1-4|-|-
CASSIKGSPGEKLFF
TGTGCCAGTAGTATAAAAGGGTCTCCAGGGGAAAAACTGTTTTTT
>TRBV15|TRBJ2-1|TRBD2|-
CATSSFSGRATNEQFF
TGTGCCACCAGCAGTTTTAGCGGGAGGGCCACCAATGAGCAGTTCTTC
>TRBV6-2/TRBV6-3|TRBJ2-7|TRBD2|-
CASSYSVAGKSYEQYF
TGTGCCAGCAGTTACTCGGTAGCGGGAAAGTCCTACGAGCAGTACTTC
>TRBV18|TRBJ2-3|TRBD2|-
CASPGLAGGDTQYF
TGTGCCAGCCCCGGACTAGCGGGAGGAGATACGCAGTATTTT
>TRBV30|TRBJ2-1|-|-
CAWSVFPPGLRATSSYNEQFF
TGTGCCTGGAGTGTTTTCCCCCCAGGACTGCGGGCGACAAGCTCCTACAATGAGCAGTTCTTC
>TRBV7-9|TRBJ2-7|TRBD1|-
CASSQTGLGEQYF
TGTGCCAGCAGCCAGACAGGGCTCGGCGAGCAGTACTTC
>TRBV28|TRBJ2-1|TRBD2|once
CASSLGSSGRIEQFF
TGTGCCAGCAGTTTAGGAAGTAGCGGGAGGATTGAGCAGTTCTTC
>TRBV29-1|TRBJ2-5|TRBD2|-
CTGTSGSETQYF
TGCACCGGGACTAGCGGGAGCGAGACCCAGTACTTC
>TRBV4-3|TRBJ1-2|-|few
CASSQADRAVYGYTF
TGCGCCAGCAGCCAAGCTGACAGAGCCGTCTATGGCTACACCTTC
>TRBV7-2|TRBJ2-3|TRBD2|-
CASSGAGGTQYF
TGTGCCAGCAGCGGAGCGGGAGGGACGCAGTATTTT
>TRBV10-1|TRBJ2-7|-|once
CASIVRQQYF
TGCGCCAGCATTGTCAGGCAGCAGTACTTC
>TRBV5-1|TRBJ1-2|-|few
CASRTANYGYTF
TGCGCCAGTCGGACAGCCAACTATGGCTACACCTTC
>TRBV4-3|TRBJ1-1|TRBD1|-
CASSPGTANTEAFF
TGCGCCAGCAGCCCCGGGACAGCCAACACTGAAGCTTTCTTT
>TRBV7-9|TRBJ1-5|TRBD1|-
CASSPGQGYQPQHF
TGTGCCAGCAGCCCCGGACAGGGGTATCAGCCCCAGCATTTT
>TRBV3-1/TRBV3-2|TRBJ2-7|TRBD2|-
CASSLTTGTNRYEQYF
TGTGCCAGCAGCCTTACGACCGGGACTAACAGATACGAGCAGTACTTC
>TRBV6-2/TRBV6-3|TRBJ1-1|-|once
CASSQGPRNTEAFF
TGTGCCAGCAGTCAGGGGCCGAGGAACACTGAAGCTTTCTTT
>TRBV19|TRBJ1-4|-|-
CASRTGQTTNEKLFF
TGTGCCAGTAGGACTGGACAGACAACTAATGAAAAACTGTTTTTT